Listed below are T cell receptor beta chains from one sample, sequenced in a study of OX40 agonist ivuxolimab in advanced cancers. Clones were read by immunoSEQ multiplex PCR, and TCRdb kept only the in-frame ones, dropping some. The sample lists roughly 74,000 clones, about 92% occurring once. The material sequenced was CD4+ or CD8+ T cells sorted from blood, taken in a trial of the OX40 agonist ivuxolimab. Receptors originate from an adult with an advanced solid tumor such as melanoma, head and neck, liver or kidney cancer. Each CDR3 is given with its conserved first and last residue. The D gene is left open where the match is weak. The size entry is marked missing in some rows and otherwise reads once, few, many or a size class.

- TRBJ2-3 - TRBV7-8 CASSLAAWLQRSTDTQYF TGTGCCAGCAGCTTAGCGGCTTGGCTGCAGCGTAGCACAGATACGCAGTATTTT
- TRBJ1-5 - TRBV5-6 CASSLGHLNQPQHF TGTGCCAGCAGCTTGGGACACCTCAATCAGCCCCAGCATTTT
TRBD1 TRBJ2-7 - TRBV9 CASSAQSGQGHYEQYF TGTGCCAGCAGCGCGCAATCGGGACAGGGGCACTACGAGCAGTACTTC
- TRBJ2-1 few TRBV7-9 CASSLVSSENEQFF TGTGCCAGCAGCCTAGTTTCTTCGGAGAATGAGCAGTTCTTC
- TRBJ2-2 - TRBV7-8 CASSLAHGLGELFF TGTGCCAGCAGCTTAGCGCATGGTCTAGGGGAGCTGTTTTTT
- TRBJ1-5 few TRBV4-1 CASSYYWEGLANQPQHF TGCGCCAGCAGCTACTACTGGGAGGGCCTAGCAAATCAGCCCCAGCATTTT
- TRBJ2-1 - TRBV10-3 CAISAAYEQFF TGTGCCATCAGTGCCGCCTATGAGCAGTTCTTC
- TRBJ2-3 - TRBV7-7 CASTLRRVTDTQYF TGTGCCAGCACCCTAAGGCGAGTGACAGATACGCAGTATTTT
- TRBJ2-1 few TRBV5-1 CASSGPGSAWEQFF TGCGCCAGCAGCGGGCCGGGTTCCGCCTGGGAGCAGTTCTTC
- TRBJ2-7 - TRBV7-3 CASKPPWEQYF TGTGCCAGCAAACCCCCGTGGGAGCAGTACTTC
TRBD1 TRBJ2-3 - TRBV10-3 CAISEFTSTGGDTDTQYF TGTGCCATCAGTGAGTTTACCTCGACAGGGGGAGACACAGATACGCAGTATTTT
- TRBJ1-2 - TRBV14 CASSQDIGGDARGGTF TGTGCCAGCAGCCAAGATATAGGAGGGGACGCCCGGGGAGGAACCTTC
- TRBJ1-2 medium-sized TRBV6-4 CASSDSGNYGYTF TGTGCCAGCAGTGACTCAGGGAACTATGGCTACACCTTC
- TRBJ2-7 - TRBV6-4 CASSESGTLSTYEQYF TGTGCCAGCAGTGAGTCCGGGACTCTATCCACCTACGAGCAGTACTTC
- TRBJ1-1 - TRBV30 CACEINTEAFF TGTGCCTGTGAAATTAACACTGAAGCTTTCTTT
TRBD1 TRBJ2-3 - TRBV9 CASSADRARTDTQYF TGTGCCAGCAGCGCCGACAGGGCCCGCACAGATACGCAGTATTTT
TRBD1 TRBJ2-1 - TRBV9 CASSGPGTGDNEQFF TGTGCCAGCAGCGGGCCCGGGACAGGGGACAATGAGCAGTTCTTC
- TRBJ2-5 - TRBV13 CASSPQGQETQYF TGTGCCAGCAGCCCACAGGGTCAGGAGACCCAGTACTTC
- TRBJ1-2 - TRBV11-2 CASSETESPNYGYTF TGTGCCAGCAGCGAGACTGAAAGTCCTAACTATGGCTACACCTTC
TRBD2 TRBJ2-6 - TRBV5-1 CASSLVLAGLSGANVLTF TGCGCCAGCAGCTTGGTCCTAGCGGGCCTCTCTGGGGCCAACGTCCTGACTTTC
- TRBJ2-1 - TRBV9 CASSVVGTQPNYNEQFF TGTGCCAGCAGCGTAGTAGGGACCCAACCTAACTACAATGAGCAGTTCTTC
TRBD1 TRBJ1-6 - TRBV6-5 CASSSDRGGSPLHF TGTGCCAGCAGTTCAGACAGGGGAGGATCACCCCTCCACTTT
- TRBJ2-1 - TRBV7-9 CASSLFPKSSYNEQFF TGTGCCAGTAGCTTATTTCCTAAGAGCTCCTACAATGAGCAGTTCTTC
TRBD2 TRBJ2-3 - TRBV7-6 CASSLFTGGGPDTQYF TGTGCCAGCAGCTTATTCACGGGGGGGGGCCCAGATACGCAGTATTTT
TRBD1 TRBJ1-5 - TRBV28 CASTGQYYSNQPQHF TGTGCCAGCACGGGACAGTATTATAGCAATCAGCCCCAGCATTTT
TRBD1 TRBJ1-5 - TRBV13 CASNQGGGSNQPQHF TGTGCCAGCAACCAGGGGGGGGGTAGCAATCAGCCCCAGCATTTT
TRBD1 TRBJ2-1 - TRBV4-3 CASSQDRASSYNEQFF TGCGCCAGCAGCCAGGACAGGGCCAGCTCCTACAATGAGCAGTTCTTC
- TRBJ1-4 - TRBV6-4 CASSDSAGKTASEKLFF TGTGCCAGCAGTGACAGCGCAGGGAAGACGGCGTCGGAAAAACTGTTTTTT
TRBD1 TRBJ2-1 - TRBV4-1 CASSGQASSYNEQFF TGCGCCAGCAGCGGACAGGCAAGCTCCTACAATGAGCAGTTCTTC
- TRBJ2-1 - TRBV19 CASSIGLFNEQFF TGTGCCAGTAGTATAGGTTTATTTAATGAGCAGTTCTTC
- TRBJ1-2 - TRBV7-9 CASSYDSYGYTF TGTGCCAGCAGCTACGACAGCTATGGCTACACCTTC
- TRBJ1-5 - TRBV6-1 CASSEGRVSNQPQHF TGTGCCAGCAGTGAGGGCAGGGTGAGCAATCAGCCCCAGCATTTT
- TRBJ2-7 - TRBV7-2 CASSLYPGVGNEQYF TGTGCCAGCAGCTTATACCCGGGGGTGGGAAACGAGCAGTACTTC
- TRBJ1-1 - TRBV11-2 CASSLVFGGTRYTEAFF TGTGCCAGCAGCTTAGTATTTGGGGGGACCAGGTACACTGAAGCTTTCTTT
TRBD1 TRBJ1-5 - TRBV27 CASSDRGGQPQHF TGTGCCAGCAGCGACAGGGGGGGCCAGCCCCAGCATTTT
TRBD1 TRBJ1-1 - TRBV10-1 CASSGNRGRDTEAFF TGCGCCAGCAGTGGAAACAGGGGACGGGACACTGAAGCTTTCTTT
- TRBJ2-7 - TRBV11-2 CASSLGSGYEQYF TGTGCCAGCAGCTTAGGGTCCGGCTACGAGCAGTACTTC
- TRBJ1-1 - TRBV7-9 CASRSGNTEAFF TGTGCCAGCAGGTCCGGGAACACTGAAGCTTTCTTT
TRBD1 TRBJ2-7 - TRBV7-6 CASSSGTGGYEQYF TGTGCCAGCAGCTCAGGGACAGGGGGCTACGAGCAGTACTTC
- TRBJ2-3 - TRBV11-2 CASSSLRGGTDTQYF TGTGCCAGCAGCTCCTTGCGCGGGGGCACAGATACGCAGTATTTT
- TRBJ1-1 - TRBV4-3 CASSPFEGLGTEAFF TGCGCCAGCAGCCCGTTCGAGGGGCTCGGCACTGAAGCTTTCTTT
- TRBJ1-1 - TRBV9 CASSPRGGLRNTEAFF TGTGCCAGCAGCCCCAGAGGAGGACTCAGGAACACTGAAGCTTTCTTT
- TRBJ1-2 - TRBV27 CASSFGQGYGYTF TGTGCCAGCAGTTTTGGTCAGGGGTATGGCTACACCTTC
- TRBJ1-1 - TRBV4-2 CASSQLEGLNTEAFF TGTGCCAGCAGCCAATTGGAGGGCTTGAACACTGAAGCTTTCTTT
- TRBJ2-5 - TRBV7-6 CASSLAEATRDQETQYF TGTGCCAGCAGCTTAGCCGAGGCCACTAGGGACCAAGAGACCCAGTACTTC
- TRBJ2-7 - TRBV7-2 CASSLSPTYEQYF TGTGCCAGCAGCTTATCGCCTACCTACGAGCAGTACTTC
- TRBJ1-3 - TRBV7-2 CASSSHESTDSGNTIYF TGTGCCAGCAGCTCTCACGAGTCGACAGACTCTGGAAACACCATATATTTT
- TRBJ1-2 - TRBV6-1 CASSEDGGGYGYTF TGTGCCAGCAGTGAAGACGGGGGGGGCTATGGCTACACCTTC
TRBD1 TRBJ1-2 - TRBV27 CASSSSGTGGACTF TGTGCCAGCAGTTCCTCCGGGACAGGGGGCGCGTGCACCTTC
- TRBJ1-1 - TRBV30 CAGLGVNTEAFF TGTGCCGGACTGGGGGTGAACACTGAAGCTTTCTTT
TRBD2 TRBJ2-1 - TRBV7-8 CASSLSGAGGPNEQFF TGTGCCAGCAGCCTAAGCGGTGCGGGGGGGCCAAATGAGCAGTTCTTC
- TRBJ2-7 - TRBV10-3 CAISEEKSSYEQYF TGTGCCATCAGTGAAGAGAAGAGCTCCTACGAGCAGTACTTC
- TRBJ1-1 - TRBV10-2 CASNNRQVNTEAFF TGCGCCAGCAACAACAGGCAAGTTAACACTGAAGCTTTCTTT
- TRBJ2-7 - TRBV7-9 CASSNPLAYEQYF TGTGCCAGCAGCAATCCTCTTGCCTACGAGCAGTACTTC
- TRBJ1-3 - TRBV7-9 CASSSGLMSSGNTIYF TGTGCCAGCAGCTCCGGGTTAATGAGCTCTGGAAACACCATATATTTT
TRBD2 TRBJ2-3 - TRBV27 CASSPSPLSGGLTDTQYF TGTGCCAGCAGTCCCTCGCCCCTTAGCGGGGGGCTTACAGATACGCAGTATTTT
- TRBJ1-2 - TRBV27 CASRDINGGVRGYTF TGTGCCAGCAGAGACATTAACGGGGGGGTGCGTGGCTACACCTTC
TRBD1 TRBJ2-6 - TRBV27 CASSSPRAGGNPGANVLTF TGTGCCAGCAGTTCCCCTCGGGCAGGGGGTAACCCTGGGGCCAACGTCCTGACTTTC